This T cell receptor (beta chain) was documented in a study of T-cell reconstitution after alpha-beta-depleted transplantation in children (dated by TCRdb to 2016 to 2018). Regarding the study in general: The study quantitatively tracked T-cell immune reconstitution after TCRalphabeta/CD19-depleted allogeneic hematopoietic cell transplantation in children using TCR repertoire profiling.

The table lists this clonotype with a few counts. The antigen it recognizes is unknown. Per-base quality was not reported, and no clone a single base away is much larger than it. Receptor libraries were prepared by PCR. Instrument used: Illumina HiSeq 2500. To normalize quantification of the TCRbeta repertoire, the TCR libraries were built with molecular barcoding that relied on unique molecular identifiers. In-frame beta chains were kept once TCRdb had trimmed the public reads at Q25 with fastp and called clones with MiXCR. For every CDR3 protein sequence, its rows merge into one entry that carries the most common genes and DNA. The table for this sample lists about 540,000 distinct CDR3 sequences; about 17% of them were counted only once. The top ten clones comprise roughly 3.3% of the sample. Sample: PBMCs from the stem cell graft donor, taken from the stem cell graft. The receptor's source is a human donor who donated a stem cell graft to a child with acute lymphoblastic leukemia.

The sequence in DNA is TGCGCCAGCAGCCCCGGCGGAGGGGGGCCTAGGGAGACCCAGTACTTC. Protein translation: CASSPGGGGPRETQYF. The chain is made from TRBV5-1 and TRBJ2-5, with the D call tentatively TRBD1 or TRBD2, each fitting 6 bases. Based on the germline V gene, the CDR1 and CDR2 sequences are SGHRS and YFSETQ. V is pared back by 4 bases and J by 5 bases, with 21 bases lying between the germline termini. The cysteine opens and the phenylalanine closes a CDR3 of 16 amino acids. Only the CDR3 portion is preserved as DNA: 48 bases, with reading frame beginning at the first base. Here the CDR3 is joined to the reference TRBV5-1 and TRBJ2-5 genes, and the full variable domain is: KAGVTQTPRYLIKTRGQQVTLSCSPISGHRSVSWYQQTPGQGLQFLFEYFSETQRNKGNFPGRFSGRQFSNSRSEMNVSTLELGDSALYLCASSPGGGGPRETQYFGPGTRLLVL.